The text below deals with one T cell receptor (beta chain). This entry is derived from a study of blood T cell repertoires in COVID-19. Across the study: The samples span acute and convalescent COVID-19 from the United States, Italy and Spain.

The V gene lost 2 bases and the J gene lost 0 bases, with 11 bases spanning the gap. The CDR3 covers 16 residues. Germline CDR1 reads MRHNA; CDR2 reads SNTAGT. The method was immunoSEQ multiplex PCR; TCRdb's version includes in-frame clones alone and lacks a portion of them. This table has tens of thousands of clones, about 87% appearing once. The receptor's source is a human donor with acute or convalescent COVID-19. The donor label of this sample is uncertain. The sequencing sample was made of peripheral blood. The genes are TRBV6-4 and TRBJ2-1, with a weak D call TRBD2 (5 bases). The CDR3 spells CASSDEGMSSYNEQFF. CDR3 DNA: TGTGCCAGCAGTGACGAGGGAATGAGCTCCTACAATGAGCAGTTCTTC.